This TCR beta chain came from a study of beta chain features in type 1 diabetes. Study-wide results and limits: Patients with Type 1 diabetes showed moderately but significantly shorter TCRB CDR3s in all four CD4+ subsets.

Germline V CDR1 and CDR2: MNHNY, SVGAGI (reference sequence). There are 15 residues in the CDR3. With 6 bases clipped from V and 1 base from J, the junction kept 5 bases outside the gene matches. Remarks on this clone: Its specificity is unknown.

Based on CD45RO/CCR7/CD25/CD127/CD95/CD27, CD4+ regulatory, stem cell-like memory, naive and central memory cells were sorted. All sorted populations exceeded 95% purity. Isolated RNA was reverse transcribed in full, so expressed TCRB transcripts were sequenced. Generated by immunoSEQ multiplex PCR, the TCRdb table keeps only in-frame clones and is missing some. The sample includes about 660,000 clones, more than 13% of them seen just once. This sequence joins TRBV6-6 and TRBJ2-1; 8 nucleotides align to TRBD1. The clonotype was recovered from a young man with type 1 diabetes. Sequencing was carried out using naive CD4+ T cells from blood. The CDR3 reads CASSDQGASYNEQFF. The CDR3 bases are TGTGCCAGCAGCGATCAGGGGGCGTCCTACAATGAGCAGTTCTTC.